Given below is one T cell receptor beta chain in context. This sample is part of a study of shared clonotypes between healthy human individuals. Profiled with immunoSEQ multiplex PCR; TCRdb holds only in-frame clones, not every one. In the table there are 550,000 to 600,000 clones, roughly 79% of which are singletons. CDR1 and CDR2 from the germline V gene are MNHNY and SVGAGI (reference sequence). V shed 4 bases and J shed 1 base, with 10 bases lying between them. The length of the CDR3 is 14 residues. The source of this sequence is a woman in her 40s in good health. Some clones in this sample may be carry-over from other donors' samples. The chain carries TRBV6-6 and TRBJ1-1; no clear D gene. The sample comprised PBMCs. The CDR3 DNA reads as TGTGCCAGCAGTTCCCAGGCGTCGAACACTGAAGCTTTCTTT. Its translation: CASSSQASNTEAFF.